The entry below describes one TCR beta chain. Its antigen remains unknown. The data were taken from a study of cytomegalovirus exposure and HLA in healthy donors. Study-level results: Productive rates of about 87% or about 30% were seen for most TCR beta V segments in an earlier analysis. V- and J-gene trimming in TCR beta was tied to a missense DCLRE1C variant by an analysis performed later. Follow-up analysis found HLA locus-dependent TCR association rates, highest for DRB1 and lowest for HLA-C. Associated with HLA alleles at 0.05 false discovery rate in a later analysis were approximately 17,000 TCR beta sequences.

This CDR3 is 15 amino acids long. With 3 bases clipped from V and 1 base from J, the junction kept 4 bases outside the gene matches. Germline V gene data show CDR1 as MDHEN and CDR2 as SYDVKM. Use of 60 Vbeta and 13 Jbeta primers characterized the PCR. Using immunoSEQ multiplex PCR, the repertoire was profiled, and TCRdb retains in-frame clones only, with some absent. Of roughly 190,000 clones detected, 70% to 75% appear once; the ten largest clones hold less than 4%. Sequenced material: PBMCs. This TCR derives from a woman in her 30s in good health and CMV-seropositive. The J gene is TRBJ2-7, the V gene TRBV28; 9 bases are shared with TRBD1. DNA of the CDR3: TGTGCCAGCAGTTTTAAGACAGGGGGGTCCTACGAGCAGTACTTC. It is translated as CASSFKTGGSYEQYF.